The rows below give T cell receptor beta chains drawn from one sample of a study of blood T cells in healthy people across ages. A single record per CDR3 protein comes from TCRdb applying MiXCR to the 5' RACE reads. Of about 1.5 million distinct CDR3 sequences listed, about 43% are singletons. Sequencing used blood. These TCRs come from a woman aged 18-29 years in good health. CDR3s include the opening cysteine and the closing phenylalanine or tryptophan. A D gene is named only where the DNA matches it firmly. Only some rows state a clone size, as once, few, many or a class for expanded clones.

TGTGCCAGCAGTAGTCCGGTGAGACAGGGCCCTGCTGGGGCCAACGTCCTGACTTTC | CASSSPVRQGPAGANVLTF | 19 | NA | TRBV6-1 | TRBD1 | TRBJ2-6
TGTGCCAGCGGCCGAGCAGATAACTATGGCTACACCTTC | CASGRADNYGYTF | 13 | NA | TRBV6-2/TRBV6-3 | NA | TRBJ1-2
TGTGCCAGCAGCGTGGGACAGGCTACCTACGAGCAGTACTTC | CASSVGQATYEQYF | 14 | many | TRBV9 | TRBD1 | TRBJ2-7
TGTGCCAGCAGCCAAGAGCGGGGGAACTCCTACAATGAGCAGTTCTTC | CASSQERGNSYNEQFF | 16 | few | TRBV3-1 | TRBD2 | TRBJ2-1
TGTGCCAGCAGGTTATATGCAACTAATGAAAAACTGTTTTTT | CASRLYATNEKLFF | 14 | few | TRBV7-9 | NA | TRBJ1-4
TGCAGCGTTGTCTCCCCTGGGGCCAACGTCCTGACTTTC | CSVVSPGANVLTF | 13 | many | TRBV29-1 | NA | TRBJ2-6
TGTGCCACCAGTGATGGCCAGTTTGAAAAACTGTTTTTT | CATSDGQFEKLFF | 13 | NA | TRBV24-1 | NA | TRBJ1-4
TGTGCCAGCAGCCAAATTAAGGAGCAGTACTTC | CASSQIKEQYF | 11 | few | TRBV12-3/TRBV12-4 | NA | TRBJ2-7
TGTGCCAGCAGCGGCTCTGGGAGCTCCCATAATTCACCCCTCCACTTT | CASSGSGSSHNSPLHF | 16 | NA | TRBV9 | NA | TRBJ1-6
TGTGCCAGCAGCTCGGGACACAGTAATGAAAAACTGTTTTTT | CASSSGHSNEKLFF | 14 | NA | TRBV9 | NA | TRBJ1-4
TGTGCCATCAGGCCGGGACAGGGGGAGTCTAGCGGGAGCTCCTACAATGAGCAGTTCTTC | CAIRPGQGESSGSSYNEQFF | 20 | few | TRBV10-3 | NA | TRBJ2-1
TGTGCCAGCGCGACGGGGGCTTTCTCTGGAAACACCATATATTTT | CASATGAFSGNTIYF | 15 | NA | TRBV6-2/TRBV6-3 | NA | TRBJ1-3
TGTGCCAGCAGTGTGGCAGACGCGAACACTGAAGCTTTCTTT | CASSVADANTEAFF | 14 | NA | TRBV6-1 | NA | TRBJ1-1
TGTGCCACCAGTGATGTGGACAGGAATGAGCAGTTCTTC | CATSDVDRNEQFF | 13 | NA | TRBV24-1 | TRBD1 | TRBJ2-1
TGTGTCAGCACGGGACTAGCGTCGAGGGAATCCTACAATGGGCAGTACTTC | CVSTGLASRESYNGQYF | 17 | NA | TRBV12-3/TRBV12-4 | TRBD2 | TRBJ2-7
TGTGCCAGCAGCCAGGCCAGACAGGGGTTCTACGAGCAGTACTTC | CASSQARQGFYEQYF | 15 | NA | TRBV3-1 | TRBD1 | TRBJ2-7
TGCAGTGCTAGGAGGCAGGGAGACGGGGAGCTGTTTTTT | CSARRQGDGELFF | 13 | once | TRBV20-1 | NA | TRBJ2-2
TGTGCCAGCAGCGGTAACAGGGGTAGCAATCAGCCCCAGCATTTT | CASSGNRGSNQPQHF | 15 | NA | TRBV21-1 | NA | TRBJ1-5
TGTGCCAGCAGTCCACCGGGACAGGGCCACTATGGCTACACCTTC | CASSPPGQGHYGYTF | 15 | few | TRBV28 | TRBD1 | TRBJ1-2
TGCGCCAGCAGCTTGGGGGGCGTCGCCTACAATGAGCAGTTCTTC | CASSLGGVAYNEQFF | 15 | few | TRBV11-2 | NA | TRBJ2-1
TGTGCCAGCAGCCAAGAAGCGGGAGGCTCCTACAATGAGCAGTTCTTC | CASSQEAGGSYNEQFF | 16 | NA | TRBV4-1 | TRBD2 | TRBJ2-1
TGTGCCAGCAGTGAAGCCTCGGGGGCTCCGACTGGCTACACCTTC | CASSEASGAPTGYTF | 15 | NA | TRBV2 | NA | TRBJ1-2
TGTGCCAGCAGCTCAGACGCTTTGTACGAGCAGTACTTC | CASSSDALYEQYF | 13 | NA | TRBV7-9 | NA | TRBJ2-7
TGTGCCAGCAGCTCACCCACAGGTTTCGATCAGCCCCAGCATTTT | CASSSPTGFDQPQHF | 15 | NA | TRBV27 | NA | TRBJ1-5
TGTGCCACGCTAGCGGGAGGAGCAGATACGCAGTATTTT | CATLAGGADTQYF | 13 | NA | TRBV2 | TRBD2 | TRBJ2-3
TGTGCCACCAGACGCACAGATACGCAGTATTTT | CATRRTDTQYF | 11 | many | TRBV6-5 | NA | TRBJ2-3
TGTGCCAGCAGTGAAATCGCGGGTGGCCCTGGCGAGCAGTACTTC | CASSEIAGGPGEQYF | 15 | NA | TRBV2 | NA | TRBJ2-7
TGCGCCAGCAGCCGGTGGGGGTCAAATGAAGAGACCCAGTTCTTC | CASSRWGSNEETQFF | 15 | NA | TRBV5-1 | NA | TRBJ2-1
TGTGCCAGCAGCTTAGTGGGAGGGCCCCCAGATACGCAGTATTTT | CASSLVGGPPDTQYF | 15 | few | TRBV7-2 | TRBD2 | TRBJ2-3
TGTGCCAGCAGCCAAGAAGCGGGAGTTTACAATGAGCAGTACTTC | CASSQEAGVYNEQYF | 15 | few | TRBV3-1 | TRBD2 | TRBJ2-5
TGTGCCAGCAGTAGAGCGGTCTACAACAATGAGCAGTTCTTC | CASSRAVYNNEQFF | 14 | few | TRBV12-3/TRBV12-4 | NA | TRBJ2-1
TGTGCCAGCAGCCAAGGCCTCGGACGGGAGGGCCTTTATGAGCAGTTCTTC | CASSQGLGREGLYEQFF | 17 | NA | TRBV14 | TRBD2 | TRBJ2-1
TGTGCCAGCAGCTTGATGCCGACTAGCGGAACCCCTACGGATGAGCAGTTCTTC | CASSLMPTSGTPTDEQFF | 18 | NA | TRBV5-5 | TRBD2 | TRBJ2-1
TGTGCCAGCAGTGAACCACCGGCAAAACTGTTTTTT | CASSEPPAKLFF | 12 | NA | TRBV25-1 | NA | TRBJ1-4
TGTGCCAGCAGGCCGATTCAGGGGGGCAATCAGCCCCAGCATTTT | CASRPIQGGNQPQHF | 15 | NA | TRBV27 | TRBD1 | TRBJ1-5
TGTGCCATCAGTGCGGGACTAACGGGGGGAGGCTCCTACAATGAGCAGTTCTTC | CAISAGLTGGGSYNEQFF | 18 | once | TRBV10-3 | TRBD2 | TRBJ2-1
TGTGCCAGCAGCTTGGGCAGGGGGATAATGACTGAAGCTTTCTTT | CASSLGRGIMTEAFF | 15 | NA | TRBV11-1 | TRBD1 | TRBJ1-1
TGTGCCAGCACCGTTGGAGGAACCTACAATGAGCAGTACTTC | CASTVGGTYNEQYF | 14 | NA | TRBV6-5 | NA | TRBJ2-7
TGTGCCAGCAGCCAACGGACAGGGACTGGAAACACCATATATTTT | CASSQRTGTGNTIYF | 15 | NA | TRBV14 | TRBD1 | TRBJ1-3
TGTGCCACCGGACAGGGGGCAGTTCCAAGCACAGATACGCAGTATTTT | CATGQGAVPSTDTQYF | 16 | NA | TRBV24-1 | TRBD1 | TRBJ2-3
TGTGCCAGCACCTATTACAGGGGCCATGGCTACACCTTC | CASTYYRGHGYTF | 13 | few | TRBV12-3/TRBV12-4 | TRBD1 | TRBJ1-2
TGTGCCAGCACCGGGACAGGGGGATACAATGAGCAGTTCTTC | CASTGTGGYNEQFF | 14 | NA | TRBV6-1 | TRBD1 | TRBJ2-1
TGTGCCAGCAGCCACGGGACAGGGGGGTACAATGAGCAGTTCTTC | CASSHGTGGYNEQFF | 15 | NA | TRBV3-1 | TRBD1 | TRBJ2-1
TGCAGTGCCGATCCTAGGACTGGTGACAATGAGCAGTACTTC | CSADPRTGDNEQYF | 14 | NA | TRBV20-1 | NA | TRBJ2-7
TGTGCCAGCAGACTGGGACGGACAATGAGCACAGATACGCAGTATTTT | CASRLGRTMSTDTQYF | 16 | NA | TRBV28 | NA | TRBJ2-3
TGCGCCAGCAGCCAAGTTCGGACAGGGAACTATGGCTACACCTTC | CASSQVRTGNYGYTF | 15 | many | TRBV4-1 | TRBD1 | TRBJ1-2
TGCGCAATAGAGGGAGCAAGGTACGAGCAGTACTTC | CAIEGARYEQYF | 12 | NA | TRBV29-1 | NA | TRBJ2-7
TGTGCCAGCAGCGGTGAACAGGGAGGCAATCAGCCCCAGCATTTT | CASSGEQGGNQPQHF | 15 | once | TRBV2 | NA | TRBJ1-5
TGCAGCGTTGAAGAGGGAGGACATGAGCAGTTCTTC | CSVEEGGHEQFF | 12 | NA | TRBV29-1 | NA | TRBJ2-1
TGCAGTGCTAGTGCCGGGACAGCCGCGCTTGACACCTTC | CSASAGTAALDTF | 13 | NA | TRBV20-1 | TRBD1 | TRBJ1-2
TGTGCCAGCAACAAGGACCGATACGAGCAGTTCTTC | CASNKDRYEQFF | 12 | NA | TRBV6-1 | NA | TRBJ2-1
TGTGCCAGCAGCCCGATAGCGGGAGGGCCCGGTACGCAGTATTTT | CASSPIAGGPGTQYF | 15 | few | TRBV11-2 | TRBD2 | TRBJ2-3
TGTGCCAGCAGCGAAGAAAGGGGGGGGAACACTGAAGCTTTCTTT | CASSEERGGNTEAFF | 15 | NA | TRBV9 | NA | TRBJ1-1
TGCAGTGCTCGCCCCGACACAAGTACCTACGAGCAGTACTTC | CSARPDTSTYEQYF | 14 | few | TRBV20-1 | NA | TRBJ2-7
TGTGCCAGCAGTGAGTGGGTAGCGAACACCGGGGAGCTGTTTTTT | CASSEWVANTGELFF | 15 | NA | TRBV6-1 | NA | TRBJ2-2